The TCR beta chain under discussion was sequenced for a study of radiotherapy plus CTLA-4 blockade in lung cancer. Sequencing was performed with immunoSEQ multiplex PCR; in TCRdb, only in-frame clones are kept and a portion is missing. The repertoire holds tens of thousands of clones, with approximately 80% as singletons. This CDR3 is 15 amino acids long. Germline assignment: CDR1 LNHDA and CDR2 SQIVND (reference sequence). Trimming at V came to 7 bases and at J to 0 bases, leaving 8 bases not matched to a gene. Sequenced here: peripheral blood, sampled from a patient treated with radiotherapy plus ipilimumab. The receptor was isolated from a human donor with non-small cell lung cancer that progressed on radiotherapy plus ipilimumab. The chain combines TRBV19 with TRBJ1-1; 7 bases are a match to TRBD1. CDR3 loop: CASTLTGVMNTEAFF. For the CDR3, the DNA is TGTGCCAGTACCCTAACAGGGGTCATGAACACTGAAGCTTTCTTT. The full variable domain, in which reference TRBV19 and TRBJ1-1 provide the parts outside the CDR3, is DGGITQSPKYLFRKEGQNVTLSCEQNLNHDAMYWYRQDPGQGLRLIYYSQIVNDFQKGDIAEGYSVSREKKESFPLTVTSAQKNPTAFYLCASTLTGVMNTEAFFGQGTRLTVV.